A selection of T cell receptor beta chains follows, all from one sample in a study of cytomegalovirus exposure and HLA in healthy donors. Sequenced by immunoSEQ multiplex PCR; TCRdb stores in-frame clones only, minus some. Of some 87,000 clones in the sample, around four fifths were seen once. What was sequenced was PBMCs. The receptors were sampled from a man aged 45 to 65 in good health and CMV-seropositive. The CDR3 runs from the conserved cysteine through the conserved F or W. The order of the fields is clone size, V gene, J gene, D gene, CDR3 DNA, CDR3 protein. The D gene is left open where the match is weak. Only part of the rows carry a size: once, few, many, or a class if the clone is expanded.

>NA|TRBV28|TRBJ2-7|NA
TGTGCCAGCCGCCAGGTCGGTTCCTACGAGCAGTACTTC
CASRQVGSYEQYF
>once|TRBV6-5|TRBJ2-5|TRBD2
TGTGCCAGCAGTGTGGCTAGCGGGCCCCAAGAGACCCAGTACTTC
CASSVASGPQETQYF
>NA|TRBV2|TRBJ1-6|NA
TGTGCCAGCAGTGATGGGCGGGGGGGTTTCTCACCCCTCCACTTT
CASSDGRGGFSPLHF
>NA|TRBV7-2|TRBJ2-3|TRBD2
TGTGCCAGCAGCTTAGCCAGCGGCGGGGGGGCCATAGATACGCAGTATTTT
CASSLASGGGAIDTQYF
>NA|TRBV27|TRBJ2-7|TRBD2
TGTGCCAGCAAACGTCTAGCGGGGGGTTACGAGCAGTACTTC
CASKRLAGGYEQYF
>NA|TRBV9|TRBJ2-5|TRBD2
TGTGCCAGCAGCCCCAGACTAGCGGAGGGCCAAGAGACCCAGTACTTC
CASSPRLAEGQETQYF
>few|TRBV29-1|TRBJ2-5|NA
TGCAGCGCTAAGGTGGGGCTCCGAGGGGGGACCCAGTACTTC
CSAKVGLRGGTQYF
>NA|TRBV27|TRBJ2-5|NA
TGTGCCAGCAGTTTTTTGGGGGAGGAAACCCAGTACTTC
CASSFLGEETQYF
>few|TRBV28|TRBJ1-3|TRBD1
TGTGCCAGCAGTACAGGGGCAGGAAACACCATATATTTT
CASSTGAGNTIYF
>NA|TRBV15|TRBJ1-4|TRBD1
TGTGCCACCAGCAGAGATGCGGGAACAGGGGCTGGTGAAAAACTGTTTTTT
CATSRDAGTGAGEKLFF
>NA|TRBV29-1|TRBJ2-6|NA
TGCAGCGTTGGTAGCGGTTCCTCTGGGGCCAACGTCCTGACTTTC
CSVGSGSSGANVLTF
>NA|TRBV6-1|TRBJ2-7|TRBD1
TGTGCCAGCAGCAGAACAGGGGCGATACCCTACGAGCAGTACTTC
CASSRTGAIPYEQYF
>once|TRBV11-2|TRBJ1-1|TRBD1
TGTGCCAGCAGCCCACAGGGGTTCACTGAAGCTTTCTTT
CASSPQGFTEAFF
>once|TRBV25-1|TRBJ2-7|TRBD2
TGTGCCAGCAGTGCTAGCGGGGTTCTCCACGAGCAGTACTTC
CASSASGVLHEQYF
>NA|TRBV5-5|TRBJ1-3|TRBD1
TGTGCCAGCAGCCGCATATCCGGACAGGGGAGCTCTGGAAACACCATATATTTT
CASSRISGQGSSGNTIYF